The T cell receptor beta chain described here comes from a study of vaccination and CD4 T cells after COVID-19. On the study more broadly: Spike peptides, overlapping and drawn from SARS-CoV-2, HCoV-NL63, HCoV-OC43 and HCoV-229E, were used to stimulate cells.

The V segment lost 5 bases and the J segment 5 bases; nucleotides outside the gene matches: 1. CDR1 DFQATT and CDR2 SNEGSKA come from the germline V gene (reference sequence). CDR3 length: 12 residues. Treatment indicated: roughly 10-day PBMC culture with coronavirus spike peptide pools or control peptides (ViraFEST assay). Fresh IL-2 medium replaced half the culture medium on days 3 and 7. After culture for 10 days, isolation of CD4+ T cells was performed by negative selection. For this clonotype: Its matching antigen is unknown.

The Oncomine TCR Beta short-read assay sequenced DNA from cultured CD4+ T cells. MiXCR was run by TCRdb on the PCR reads, yielding one entry per CDR3 protein. This sample yields around 8,100 distinct CDR3 sequences, of which about 70% are seen a single time; roughly 20% belongs to the top ten. The sample here was cultured CD4+ T cells from blood, taken after SARS-CoV-2 vaccination. The sequence was obtained from a human donor with COVID-19. The V gene is TRBV20-1, the J gene TRBJ2-5; 11 bases map to TRBD2. CDR3 protein: CSAVAGGETQYF. CDR3 DNA: TGCAGTGCTGTAGCGGGGGGGGAGACCCAGTACTTC.